The 6 T cell receptor beta chains below come from one sample, sequenced in a study of cytomegalovirus exposure and HLA in healthy donors. With 60 Vbeta and 13 Jbeta primers, the PCR was carried out. Sequenced by immunoSEQ multiplex PCR; TCRdb stores in-frame clones only, minus some. This sample has 180,000 or so clones; roughly 80% occur once, and the top ten carry about 7.7%. The sample was PBMCs. These receptors came from a woman aged 40 to 55 in good health and CMV-seropositive.

The V call is TRBV11-3, the J call TRBJ2-1, with 7 bases matching TRBD2. The CDR3 extends over 15 amino acids. With V trimmed by 5 bases and J by 4 bases, 8 bases remained unmatched. Germline V CDR1 and CDR2: SGHNT, YENEEA. CDR3 region: CASSPAASGYNEQFF. CDR3 coding DNA: TGTGCCAGCAGCCCCGCGGCTAGCGGATACAATGAGCAGTTCTTC.

The V call is TRBV28, the J call TRBJ2-7; TRBD2 aligns across 8 bases. There are 14 residues in the CDR3. Looked up from germline, CDR1 is MDHEN and CDR2 is SYDVKM. The V and J ends lost 5 bases and 0 bases, in that order; junction bases with no gene match: 3. CDR3 region: CASSTTSGSYEQYF. Here the CDR3 DNA reads TGTGCCAGCAGTACAACTAGCGGCTCCTACGAGCAGTACTTC.

The gene calls are TRBV28 and TRBJ1-2, with D perhaps matching TRBD1 (5 bases). The CDR3 runs to 18 residues. V was shortened by 5 bases and J by 0 bases, with 22 bases between the two germline ends. Germline V gene data show CDR1 as MDHEN and CDR2 as SYDVKM. This CDR3 reads CASSKSRDNLQSNYGYTF. Written as DNA, the CDR3 is TGTGCCAGCAGTAAGAGCAGGGATAATCTCCAATCTAACTATGGCTACACCTTC.

The chain couples TRBV30 to TRBJ2-3; 8 bases map to TRBD1. The germline V gene has CDR1 GTSNPN and CDR2 SVGIG (reference sequence). This CDR3 contains 14 residues. V shed 8 bases, J shed 1 base, and the junction held 8 bases outside the gene matches. CDR3 bases: TGTGCCGGAGAACAGGGGGTTGGCACAGATACGCAGTATTTT. The encoded protein is CAGEQGVGTDTQYF.

The chain uses TRBV7-9 and TRBJ2-1; 7 positions agree with TRBD2. Per the germline V gene, CDR1 is SEHNR and CDR2 is FQNEAQ (reference sequence). With V trimmed by 7 bases and J by 6 bases, 15 bases remained unmatched. This CDR3 is 16 amino acids long. The CDR3 nucleotides are TGTGCCAGCAACCAACCCTGGCTAGCGGTCCCCAATGAGCAGTTCTTC. Translated: CASNQPWLAVPNEQFF.

The V and J genes are TRBV18 and TRBJ1-5; D gene ambiguous. CDR3 length: 12 residues. CDR1 and CDR2 (germline): KGHSH, LQKENI. The germline V and J ends were trimmed by 3 bases and 7 bases, with 7 bases remaining between them. As DNA, the CDR3 is TGTGCCAGCTCACCCGGGGAACAGCCCCAGCATTTT. Translation: CASSPGEQPQHF.